This passage covers 10 T cell receptor beta chains from one sample sequenced in a study of blood T cell repertoires in COVID-19. Here immunoSEQ multiplex PCR was the method, and the copy in TCRdb shows in-frame clones only, minus some. Of some 250,000 clones listed, approximately 80% are singletons. Sequencing input: PBMCs or T cells enriched from blood (not recorded which). The receptors here all came from a man in his forties who had recovered from COVID-19.

The V gene is TRBV6-5, the J gene TRBJ1-1; 7 nucleotides align to TRBD1. The germline V gene has CDR1 MNHEY and CDR2 SVGAGI. There are 15 residues in the CDR3. The V segment lost 5 bases and the J segment 1 base; nucleotides outside the gene matches: 7. The CDR3 loop is CASSPNRGKNTEAFF. CDR3 DNA sequence: TGTGCCAGCAGTCCGAACAGGGGAAAGAACACTGAAGCTTTCTTT.

V and J are TRBV28 and TRBJ2-3; 7 nucleotides line up with TRBD2. CDR3 length: 14 residues. Germline trimming cut 5 bases from V and 5 bases from J; bases unmatched to any gene: 7. Germline CDR1 is MDHEN and CDR2 is SYDVKM. The CDR3 sequence is CASSPGLVQDTQYF. CDR3 coding DNA: TGTGCCAGCAGTCCTGGACTAGTGCAAGATACGCAGTATTTT.

The V call is TRBV2, the J call TRBJ1-5; 8 positions agree with TRBD1. The V gene end was trimmed by 6 bases and the J gene end by 3 bases; junction bases not matched to a gene: 7. There are 15 residues in the CDR3. Germline V gives CDR1 SNHLY, CDR2 FYNNEI. The CDR3 loop is CASRRQGSDNQPQHF. The CDR3 coding sequence is TGTGCCAGCAGGAGACAGGGGTCGGACAATCAGCCCCAGCATTTT.

The chain uses TRBV6-1 and TRBJ1-2, with 9 bases lining up with TRBD1. With 3 bases clipped from V and 0 bases from J, the junction kept 8 bases outside the gene matches. Germline values: CDR1 MNHNS, CDR2 SASEGT. This CDR3 is 17 amino acids long. CDR3 loop: CASSDRQGDPTNYGYTF. The CDR3, as DNA: TGTGCCAGCAGTGATCGACAGGGGGACCCTACTAACTATGGCTACACCTTC.

The genes are TRBV6-5 and TRBJ1-5; D may be TRBD1 (5 bases). Germline CDR1 MNHEY, CDR2 SVGAGI. V lost 6 bases to trimming and J lost 1 base, with 10 bases between them. The CDR3 contains 14 residues. The CDR3 here is CASRQQASNQPQHF. CDR3 DNA: TGTGCCAGCAGGCAACAGGCCAGCAATCAGCCCCAGCATTTT.

This clone was recorded a few times. V and J are TRBV11-2 and TRBJ1-6, with a possible D match to TRBD1 (5 bases). Trimming cost V 1 base and J 8 bases, with 9 bases left between them. This CDR3 contains 14 residues. Germline CDR1 SGHAT, CDR2 FQNNGV. The CDR3: CASSLAGIDSPLHF. CDR3 DNA: TGTGCCAGCAGCTTAGCAGGGATTGATTCACCCCTCCACTTT.

The chain has TRBV11-1 and TRBJ2-1, with D tentatively TRBD2 (5 bases). CDR3 size: 13 residues. Germline V gene lookup returns CDR1 SGHAT and CDR2 FQDESV (reference sequence). V dropped 5 bases and J dropped 4 bases, with 9 bases sitting between them. CDR3 bases: TGTGCCAGCAGCCTTAGAGGGTACAATGAGCAGTTCTTC. Protein sequence: CASSLRGYNEQFF. Supplemented by reference TRBV11-1 and TRBJ2-1, the full variable domain reads EAEVAQSPRYKITEKSQAVAFWCDPISGHATLYWYRQILGQGPELLVQFQDESVVDDSQLPKDRFSAERLKGVDSTLKIQPAELGDSAMYLCASSLRGYNEQFFGPGTRLTVL.

The chain combines TRBV5-5 with TRBJ1-5; no reliable D call. This CDR3 comprises 13 residues. CDR1 is SGHKS, CDR2 YYEKEE, per germline (reference sequence). V was clipped by 0 bases and J by 4 bases, with 5 bases between them. CDR3 amino acids: CASSLAPNQPQHF. The CDR3 DNA follows: TGTGCCAGCAGCTTGGCTCCTAATCAGCCCCAGCATTTT.

The V gene is TRBV6-5, the J gene TRBJ1-2, with TRBD1 identical over 7 bases. The CDR3 covers 13 residues. Germline CDR1 MNHEY, CDR2 SVGAGI. V lost 6 bases to trimming and J lost 8 bases; unmatched junction nucleotides: 9. In nucleotides, the CDR3 is TGTGCCAGCAGGCAAACAGGGGCGAGGGGCTACACCTTC. As protein: CASRQTGARGYTF.

The chain employs TRBV30 and TRBJ1-1, with 11 bases matching TRBD1. The germline V gene has CDR1 GTSNPN and CDR2 SVGIG (reference sequence). Trimming took 5 bases from V and 10 from J; bases not matched to a gene: 9. The CDR3 consists of 13 residues. The CDR3 here is CAWGQGAGLVAFF. The CDR3 nucleotides read TGTGCCTGGGGACAGGGGGCGGGATTGGTAGCTTTCTTT.